These 24 T cell receptor beta chains were all obtained from the same sample, sequenced in a study of blood T cell repertoires in COVID-19. Produced via immunoSEQ multiplex PCR; TCRdb's table is partial and in-frame only. The data show some 150,000 clones, roughly 87% seen once. Sequenced: peripheral blood. Receptors originate from a woman aged 55-70 years with active or convalescent COVID-19.

The genes are TRBV5-1 and TRBJ1-2; no definite D call. CDR1 and CDR2 from the germline V gene are SGHRS and YFSETQ. The V gene lost 4 bases and the J gene lost 3 bases, with 13 bases spanning the gap. The CDR3 totals 14 residues. The CDR3 nucleotides read TGCGCCAGCAGCCCGGTCGGGAGGGACTATGGCTACACCTTC. Amino acids: CASSPVGRDYGYTF.

The chain employs TRBV9 and TRBJ1-1; 7 bases fit TRBD1. CDR1 is SGDLS, CDR2 YYNGEE, per germline. Trimming at V came to 8 bases and at J to 3 bases, leaving 10 bases not matched to a gene. The CDR3 extends over 14 amino acids. Here the CDR3 DNA reads TGTGCCAGTACTGAACAGGGGCTGGACACTGAAGCTTTCTTT. Translated, it gives CASTEQGLDTEAFF.

V and J are TRBV7-2 and TRBJ2-6, with TRBD2 as a possible D gene (7 bases). Germline V gives CDR1 SGHTA, CDR2 FQGNSA. This CDR3 is built from 16 residues. V lost 1 base and J lost 2, with 9 bases in between. The CDR3 is CASSLEGGAGANVLTF. As DNA, the CDR3 is TGTGCCAGCAGCTTAGAAGGGGGGGCTGGGGCCAACGTCCTGACTTTC. Variable domain in full (rest from reference TRBV7-2 and TRBJ2-6): GAGVSQSPSNKVTEKGKDVELRCDPISGHTALYWYRQSLGQGLEFLIYFQGNSAPDKSGLPSDRFSAERTGGSVSTLTIQRTQQEDSAVYLCASSLEGGAGANVLTFGAGSRLTVL.

V gene TRBV2 combines with J gene TRBJ1-1; a weak D match, TRBD1 (6 bases). The V gene's germline CDR1 is SNHLY and CDR2 FYNNEI. CDR3 size: 14 residues. V was shortened by 7 bases and J by 1 base, with 13 bases between the two germline ends. CDR3 sequence (DNA): TGTGCCAGCAACGAACAGGGCCCGAACACTGAAGCTTTCTTT. Its protein is CASNEQGPNTEAFF.

V usage is TRBV7-9 and J usage is TRBJ2-7; D is uncertain. There are 17 residues in the CDR3. The germline CDR1 and CDR2 sequences are SEHNR and FQNEAQ (reference sequence). V was pared by 4 bases and J by 3 bases, with 22 bases between. The CDR3 region has the DNA TGTGCCAGCAGCTCCGCTCTAGATTGGCAGCTAGGCTACGAGCAGTACTTC. Translated, it gives CASSSALDWQLGYEQYF. Looking up the rest from reference TRBV7-9 and TRBJ2-7 gives the full variable domain: DTGVSQNPRHKITKRGQNVTFRCDPISEHNRLYWYRQTLGQGPEFLTYFQNEAQLEKSRLLSDRFSAERPKGSFSTLEIQRTEQGDSAMYLCASSSALDWQLGYEQYFGPGTRLTVT.

This chain uses TRBV19 with TRBJ1-2; 7 bases are shared with TRBD1. Germline V gene sequence: CDR1 LNHDA, CDR2 SQIVND (reference sequence). The CDR3 sequence is 15 residues long. Germline trimming cut 6 bases from V and 1 base from J; bases unmatched to any gene: 8. As DNA, the CDR3 is TGTGCCAGTAGCCATGGACAGGACTATAACTATGGCTACACCTTC. It translates to CASSHGQDYNYGYTF.

The rearrangement links TRBV6-5 to TRBJ1-5; TRBD1 matches at 7 bases. V trimming: 10 bases; J trimming: 0 bases; junction bases outside the gene matches: 9. Germline CDR1 and CDR2: MNHEY and SVGAGI. This CDR3 has 15 residues. The CDR3 DNA reads as TGTGCCACTAGGGGGACAGCGCATAGCAATCAGCCCCAGCATTTT. It translates to CATRGTAHSNQPQHF.

This chain links TRBV3-1 (or the pseudogene TRBV3-2) with TRBJ1-6; D possibly corresponds to TRBD1 (6 bases). V was clipped by 3 bases and J by 9 bases, with 15 bases between them. This CDR3 has 15 amino acids. Per germline, CDR1 LGHDT and CDR2 YNNKEL (reference sequence). The CDR3 DNA sequence: TGTGCCAGCAGCCATTACAGGGAGGGCAGTTCACCCCTCCACTTT. This gives the protein CASSHYREGSSPLHF.

The chain joins TRBV7-2 to TRBJ2-1; 9 bases match TRBD2. The CDR3 contains 15 residues. V dropped 5 bases and J dropped 6; count of bases not matched to a gene: 8. CDR1 and CDR2 from the germline V gene are SGHTA and FQGNSA. CDR3 nucleotides: TGTGCCAGCAGCCGCTCTAGCGGGACCTTCAATGAGCAGTTCTTC. Its protein is CASSRSSGTFNEQFF.

The chain employs TRBV30 and TRBJ2-5, with TRBD1 identical over 12 bases. V gave up 2 bases and J gave up 5 bases; unmatched junction bases: 9. CDR3 length: 16 residues. Germline V gene lookup returns CDR1 GTSNPN and CDR2 SVGIG (reference sequence). DNA of the CDR3: TGTGCCTGGAGTCACTGGGGACAGGGGGCTTGGGAGACCCAGTACTTC. It translates to CAWSHWGQGAWETQYF.

The rearrangement joins TRBV6-5 to TRBJ2-5; 9 bases line up with TRBD1. Germline V lookup: CDR1 MNHEY, CDR2 SVGAGI. The CDR3 covers 14 residues. Losses at the gene ends were 6 bases for V and 5 bases for J; bases not matched to a gene: 7. The CDR3 sequence: CASSRTGAGETQYF. DNA for the CDR3: TGTGCCAGCAGCCGGACAGGGGCAGGCGAGACCCAGTACTTC.

The V and J genes are TRBV9 and TRBJ2-5, with 8 bases lining up with TRBD2. J was trimmed by 0 bases and V by 1 base; bases with no gene match: 2. Germline-derived CDR1 and CDR2 are SGDLS and YYNGEE. The CDR3 has 15 amino acids. The CDR3 bases are TGTGCCAGCAGCGTATCCGGGGGGGACCAAGAGACCCAGTACTTC. This encodes CASSVSGGDQETQYF.

The J gene is TRBJ1-1, the V gene TRBV27, with D unresolved. CDR1 is MNHEY and CDR2 is SMNVEV in the germline V gene (reference sequence). The V end was cut by 5 bases, the J end by 6 bases, with 13 bases between. The CDR3 sequence is 13 residues long. The CDR3 reads CASSVIASAEAFF. CDR3 nucleotide sequence: TGTGCCAGCAGTGTGATAGCGAGCGCTGAAGCTTTCTTT.

The chain employs TRBV21-1 and TRBJ2-1; the table names TRBD2, a call not compared with the DNA. TRBV21-1 is given as a pseudogene. The CDR3 is made up of 17 amino acids. In DNA form, the CDR3 reads TGTGCCAGCAGCGCCCCCTGGGAGGGGAGGGTCCTCAATGAGCAGTTCTTC. This gives the protein CASSAPWEGRVLNEQFF.

V gene TRBV3-1 (or the pseudogene TRBV3-2) combines with J gene TRBJ1-4; D gene ambiguous. Germline V gene sequence: CDR1 LGHDT, CDR2 YNNKEL (reference sequence). Between the trimmed V and J ends, which lost 0 bases and 1 base, there was a span of 21 bases. The CDR3 contains 20 residues. The CDR3 DNA reads as TGTGCCAGCAGCCAAGATCGGCGGCACGGGGAAATACGAACTAATGAAAAACTGTTTTTT. Its protein product is CASSQDRRHGEIRTNEKLFF.

V gene TRBV6-5 combines with J gene TRBJ2-2; 7 bases are shared with TRBD1. CDR3 length: 15 amino acids. Germline CDR1 MNHEY, CDR2 SVGAGI. Trimming at V came to 8 bases and at J to 1 base, leaving 7 bases not matched to a gene. In DNA form, the CDR3 reads TGTGCCAGCCAGACAGGGAGCCAGAACACCGGGGAGCTGTTTTTT. It codes for CASQTGSQNTGELFF.

The chain employs TRBV4-3 and TRBJ1-2, with D unclear. The CDR3 length is 15 residues. Germline V gene data show CDR1 as LGHNA and CDR2 as YSLEER. The V and J ends lost 1 base and 2 bases respectively, with 11 bases between them. CDR3 bases: TGCGCCAGCAGCCAAGGACGGGTCCTGAACTATGGCTACACCTTC. Its translation is CASSQGRVLNYGYTF.

The chain is built from TRBV29-1 and TRBJ2-5, with 11 bases identical to TRBD1. Germline CDR1 and CDR2: SQVTM and ANQGSEA. V lost 6 bases and J lost 5; bases outside the gene matches: 5. The CDR3 covers 13 residues. CDR3 sequence: CSVGTGGFETQYF. The CDR3, as DNA: TGCAGCGTAGGGACAGGGGGATTCGAGACCCAGTACTTC.

The chain joins TRBV19 to TRBJ2-1; D may be TRBD2 (6 bases). This CDR3 is 15 amino acids long. The germline CDR1 and CDR2 sequences are LNHDA and SQIVND (reference sequence). The V gene lost 6 bases and the J gene lost 8 bases, with 20 bases spanning the gap. The CDR3: CASSYRDSRGHEQFF. In nucleotides, the CDR3 is TGTGCCAGTAGCTACCGGGACTCCCGCGGCCATGAGCAGTTCTTC.

The V gene is TRBV6-1, the J gene TRBJ1-1; no clear D gene. In germline, CDR1 is MNHNS, CDR2 SASEGT. The V and J ends lost 0 bases and 8 bases respectively, with 13 bases between them. This CDR3 spans 14 amino acids. The CDR3 DNA is TGTGCCAGCAGTGAAGCGTGGGGAGCAATGGAAGCTTTCTTT. It is translated as CASSEAWGAMEAFF.

J is TRBJ1-2 and V is TRBV12-3 or TRBV12-4; unclear D gene. The V and J ends lost 6 bases and 5 bases respectively, with 10 bases between them. The CDR3 length is 12 residues. CDR3 nucleotides: TGTGCCAGCAGGAAATCCGGGTATGGCTACACCTTC. Residues: CASRKSGYGYTF.

The CDR3 loop is CASSEKDRALETQYF. CDR3 DNA: TGTGCCAGCAGTGAGAAGGACAGGGCCTTAGAGACCCAGTACTTC. The chain carries TRBV2 and TRBJ2-5, with 8 positions matching TRBD1. Germline trimming cut 3 bases from V and 4 bases from J; bases unmatched to any gene: 7. CDR1 and CDR2 from the germline V gene are SNHLY and FYNNEI. This CDR3 is built from 15 residues.

In its sample, this clone was seen a few times. The genes are TRBV19 and TRBJ1-4; 7 bases align to TRBD1. The CDR3 consists of 14 residues. Germline V lookup: CDR1 LNHDA, CDR2 SQIVND (reference sequence). J gave up 5 bases and V 7 bases, and 7 bases lay outside the gene matches. The CDR3 loop reads CASMEGTVNEKLFF. As DNA, the CDR3 is TGTGCCAGTATGGAGGGGACAGTAAATGAAAAACTGTTTTTT.

This chain uses TRBV7-2 with TRBJ1-5; no definite D call. Per germline, CDR1 SGHTA and CDR2 FQGNSA. The CDR3 sequence is 15 residues long. V was cut by 1 base and J by 5 bases, with 12 bases left in between. The CDR3 coding sequence is TGTGCCAGCAGCTTAGGCGGCCTAGTTGATCAGCCCCAGCATTTT. Protein sequence: CASSLGGLVDQPQHF.